Listed here are 7 T cell receptor beta chains from one sample, sequenced in a study of CD8+ T cells in alopecia areata. Sequencing templates came from extracted RNA that was reverse transcribed into cDNA. The data were produced by immunoSEQ multiplex PCR, yet TCRdb's version contains in-frame clones alone and is incomplete. The sample holds 120,000 or so clones, about 59% seen once. Treatment described: oral pan-JAK inhibitor, 5-10 mg twice daily. Here the sequenced sample was CD4+ T cells sorted from blood, taken at week 4, from a patient treated with tofacitinib. The receptors shown here come from a human donor with alopecia areata.

This clone was found a few times. The J gene is TRBJ2-5, the V gene TRBV7-9; 11 nucleotides agree with TRBD2. The trim removed 5 bases at V and 2 bases at J, leaving 13 bases unmatched. CDR3 length equals 18 residues. From germline, CDR1 is SEHNR and CDR2 FQNEAQ (reference sequence). The CDR3 nucleotides read TGTGCCAGCAGCCCCCCCAAGGTGTTAGCGGGAGGGCAAGAGACCCAGTACTTC. This translates into CASSPPKVLAGGQETQYF.

The chain links TRBV30 to TRBJ2-7; D perhaps matches TRBD2 (5 bases). The CDR3 spans 14 residues. Germline assignment: CDR1 GTSNPN and CDR2 SVGIG (reference sequence). Trimming pared 2 bases from V and 0 bases from J, leaving 11 bases between. Here the CDR3 reads CAWSNGESSYEQYF. The CDR3 DNA reads as TGTGCCTGGAGTAACGGGGAGAGCTCCTACGAGCAGTACTTC.

The CDR3 protein is CASQDYSNQPQHF. The CDR3 coding sequence is TGTGCCTCCCAGGATTATAGCAATCAGCCCCAGCATTTT. The V and J genes are TRBV19 and TRBJ1-5, with D unclear. Germline V gene data show CDR1 as LNHDA and CDR2 as SQIVND (reference sequence). This CDR3 region has 13 residues. V lost 11 bases, J lost 0 bases, and 11 bases lay in between.

The rearrangement uses TRBV7-2 and TRBJ1-1, with 7 positions matching TRBD1. V dropped 6 bases and J dropped 3; count of bases not matched to a gene: 10. Germline V gives CDR1 SGHTA, CDR2 FQGNSA. CDR3 length: 15 residues. The DNA of the CDR3 is TGTGCCAGCAGTCTTAACAGGGGAGAATACACTGAAGCTTTCTTT. This sequence encodes CASSLNRGEYTEAFF.

This chain links TRBV30 with TRBJ1-1; D call uncertain. Between the trimmed V and J ends, which lost 3 bases and 5 bases, there was a span of 13 bases. This CDR3 has 13 amino acids. Germline-derived CDR1 and CDR2 are GTSNPN and SVGIG (reference sequence). CDR3 protein: CAWSLGSQTEAFF. In DNA form, the CDR3 reads TGTGCCTGGAGCCTCGGGAGTCAGACTGAAGCTTTCTTT.

The CDR3 reads CASSLTVSGSLDEQFF. The DNA for the CDR3 is TGTGCCAGCAGCTTAACGGTTAGCGGGAGCCTCGATGAGCAGTTCTTC. V and J are TRBV7-3 and TRBJ2-1; 9 positions match TRBD2. V gave up 0 bases and J gave up 8 bases; unmatched junction bases: 8. The germline V gene encodes CDR1 SGHTA and CDR2 FQGTGA. This CDR3 has 16 residues.

This chain uses TRBV25-1 with TRBJ1-1, with D perhaps TRBD1 (5 bases). This CDR3 is built from 15 residues. The V gene lost 1 base and the J gene lost 1 base, with 10 bases spanning the gap. Germline loops: CDR1 MGHDK, CDR2 SYGVNS. Written as DNA, the CDR3 is TGTGCCAGCAGTGAATTTTCCGGGGCGAACACTGAAGCTTTCTTT. It encodes CASSEFSGANTEAFF.